This is a list of T cell receptor beta chains from one sample in a study of OX40 agonist ivuxolimab in advanced cancers. Clones were sequenced by immunoSEQ multiplex PCR, and TCRdb holds only the in-frame ones, with some missing. The table records about 28,000 clones, around 86% of them present only once. Here the sequenced sample was CD4+ or CD8+ T cells sorted from blood, taken in a trial of the OX40 agonist ivuxolimab. The receptors originated from an adult with an advanced solid tumor such as melanoma, head and neck, liver or kidney cancer. The CDR3 runs from the conserved cysteine through the conserved F or W. The D gene is left open where the match is weak. Clone size is not always given. Where it is, it says once, few, many or a class for expanded clones.

v_call,j_call,clone_size,cdr3_length,d_call,cdr3_nt,cdr3_aa
TRBV27,TRBJ1-2,-,15,-,TGTGCCAGCAGTTTATCACCGGGTAGGATCTATGGCTACACCTTC,CASSLSPGRIYGYTF
TRBV2,TRBJ2-2,-,16,TRBD1,TGTGCCAGCAGTGGTGGACAGGGGGCGAAGAACGGGGAGCTGTTTTTT,CASSGGQGAKNGELFF
TRBV5-1,TRBJ2-3,-,11,TRBD1,TGCGCCAGCAGCACCGGGACAGGGTGGTATTTT,CASSTGTGWYF
TRBV18,TRBJ2-2,-,18,TRBD2,TGTGCCAGCTCACCGCGCCTAGCGGGAGGGCCGGTCACCGGGGAGCTGTTTTTT,CASSPRLAGGPVTGELFF
TRBV5-6,TRBJ2-3,-,15,-,TGTGCCAGCAGCCACCTGGGGACACTCCGGTGGACGCAGTATTTT,CASSHLGTLRWTQYF
TRBV13,TRBJ2-3,-,14,TRBD2,TGTGCCAGCAGCCCAGGACTAGCGGGGGTTACGCAGTATTTT,CASSPGLAGVTQYF
TRBV13,TRBJ2-3,-,13,-,TGTGCCAGCAGCTTAGGGGTAGCAGATACGCAGTATTTT,CASSLGVADTQYF
TRBV4-1,TRBJ2-7,once,17,TRBD2,TGCGCCAGCAGCCAAGATCGGACTAGCGGGAGCTCCTACGAGCAGTACTTC,CASSQDRTSGSSYEQYF
TRBV9,TRBJ2-7,-,15,-,TGTGCCAGCAGCCTCGGAGCTAGTGGGGCCTACGAGCAGTACTTC,CASSLGASGAYEQYF
TRBV27,TRBJ2-7,-,15,-,TGTGCCAGCAGACCAGACAGCCCACTCTCCTACGAGCAGTACTTC,CASRPDSPLSYEQYF
TRBV5-1,TRBJ2-1,-,13,-,TGCGCCAGCAGCTCGTCAGGGTACAATGAGCAGTTCTTC,CASSSSGYNEQFF
TRBV11-3,TRBJ2-3,-,14,-,TGTGCCAGCAGCCCCCGAACCTCCACAGATACGCAGTATTTT,CASSPRTSTDTQYF